What follows are 2 T cell receptor beta chains derived from one specimen sequenced in a study of blood T cell repertoires in COVID-19. The data were produced by immunoSEQ multiplex PCR, yet TCRdb's version contains in-frame clones alone and is incomplete. The table has 240,000 or so clones, around 89% seen once. Sequenced: PBMCs or T cells enriched from blood (not recorded which). Source of these receptors: a man aged 40-55 years who had recovered from COVID-19.

The chain carries TRBV11-2 and TRBJ1-1; D is ambiguous. The germline CDR1 and CDR2 sequences are SGHAT and FQNNGV. The V end lost 3 bases, the J end lost 3 bases, and 11 bases lay between the germline ends. The CDR3 spans 14 residues. The CDR3 nucleotides are TGTGCCAGCAGCTTTCTCCGGGGAGACACTGAAGCTTTCTTT. Translation gives CASSFLRGDTEAFF.

The chain recombines TRBV19 with TRBJ2-4, with D tentatively TRBD1 (7 bases). Germline V gives CDR1 LNHDA, CDR2 SQIVND (reference sequence). The V gene lost 3 bases and the J gene lost 6 bases, with 12 bases spanning the gap. This CDR3 contains 14 residues. The CDR3: CASSIPGGGNIQYF. The CDR3, as DNA: TGTGCCAGTAGTATCCCAGGGGGAGGAAACATTCAGTACTTC.